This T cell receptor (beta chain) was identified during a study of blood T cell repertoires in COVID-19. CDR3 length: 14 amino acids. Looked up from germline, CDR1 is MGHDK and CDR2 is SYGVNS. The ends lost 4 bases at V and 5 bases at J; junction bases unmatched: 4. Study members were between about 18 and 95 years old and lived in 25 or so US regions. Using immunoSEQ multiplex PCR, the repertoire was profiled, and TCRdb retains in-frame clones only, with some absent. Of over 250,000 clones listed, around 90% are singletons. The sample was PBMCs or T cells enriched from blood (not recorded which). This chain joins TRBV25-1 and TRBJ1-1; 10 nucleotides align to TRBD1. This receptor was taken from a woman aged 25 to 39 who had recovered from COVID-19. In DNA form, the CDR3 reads TGTGCCAGCAGTGGCGGGACAGGGGAAACTGAAGCTTTCTTT. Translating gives CASSGGTGETEAFF. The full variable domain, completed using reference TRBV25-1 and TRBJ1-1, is EADIYQTPRYLVIGTGKKITLECSQTMGHDKMYWYQQDPGMELHLIHYSYGVNSTEKGDLSSESTVSRIRTEHFPLTLESARPSHTSQYLCASSGGTGETEAFFGQGTRLTVV.